This paragraph covers one T cell receptor (beta chain) sequence. Antigen: not known. This record belongs to a study of CD8+ T cells in alopecia areata. On the study more broadly: Twice daily, treated patients received 5 to 10 mg of oral tofacitinib. Whole-study results and caveats: It was lesional scalp, especially alopecia totalis/universalis, that showed higher clonality than normal scalp.

Treatment denoted: oral pan-JAK inhibitor, 5-10 mg twice daily. Obtained from alopecia areata patients were lesional scalp punch biopsies along with peripheral blood. TCR sequencing used cDNA made by reverse transcription of extracted RNA. The protocol was immunoSEQ multiplex PCR, while the TCRdb copy is restricted to in-frame clones and leaves out a portion. The table has about 200,000 clones, more than 55% seen once. The TCR originated in a human donor with alopecia areata. The sequenced sample was CD4+ T cells sorted from blood, obtained around week 50, from a patient treated with tofacitinib.

CDR3 bases: TGTGCCAGCAGCTATACCGGGACAGGGACCGGGGAGCTGTTTTTT. This codes for CASSYTGTGTGELFF. V and J are TRBV5-6 and TRBJ2-2; 9 nucleotides match TRBD1. Germline V gives CDR1 SGHDT, CDR2 YYEEEE. V shed 3 bases, J shed 5 bases, and the junction held 5 bases outside the gene matches. This CDR3 has 15 amino acids.